Presented here are 15 T cell receptor beta chains from one specimen sequenced in a study of identical twins. One entry per CDR3 protein, called by TCRdb with MiXCR from the 5' RACE reads. This repertoire shows a few hundred thousand distinct CDR3 sequences, about 16% found once; its top ten account for 0.44%. These same records also appear under a second study, on yellow fever vaccine responses in identical twins.

The sequencing sample was made of CD4+ T cells sorted from blood. The origin of the receptors is a woman aged 18-29 years in good health.

This clonotype turned up a few times. The J gene is TRBJ2-3, the V gene TRBV6-5; D is perhaps TRBD1 (6 bases). This CDR3 spans 16 amino acids. The V end was cut by 2 bases, the J end by 0 bases, with 12 bases between. CDR1 and CDR2 (germline): MNHEY, SVGAGI. The CDR3 nucleotides read TGTGCCAGCAGTTACGGCCGACAGGCAAGCACAGATACGCAGTATTTT. It encodes CASSYGRQASTDTQYF.

The chain combines TRBV12-3 or TRBV12-4 with TRBJ2-3, with a possible D match to TRBD1 (5 bases). V was cut by 4 bases and J by 2 bases, with 10 bases left in between. The CDR3 has 14 residues. In DNA form, the CDR3 reads TGTGCCAGCAGTTCCCCGGACACCACAGATACGCAGTATTTT. Residues: CASSSPDTTDTQYF.

The chain joins TRBV28 to TRBJ2-2, with 7 positions matching TRBD1. The CDR3 length is 15 residues. CDR1 is MDHEN and CDR2 is SYDVKM in the germline V gene. J gave up 5 bases and V 6 bases, and 9 bases lay outside the gene matches. The CDR3 region has the DNA TGTGCCAGCAGGGCCGACAGGGTTCGGACCGGGGAGCTGTTTTTT. Amino acid sequence: CASRADRVRTGELFF.

CDR3 protein: CATSRDSLFSNEQFF. The CDR3 bases are TGTGCCACCAGCAGAGATTCTCTGTTCTCCAATGAGCAGTTCTTC. The chain recombines TRBV15 with TRBJ2-1; D remains ambiguous. The germline CDR1 and CDR2 sequences are LNHNV and YYDKDF (reference sequence). V lost 0 bases, J lost 6 bases, and 12 bases lay in between. This CDR3 contains 15 residues.

DNA for the CDR3: TGTGCCAGCAGCTTATACGGATCCTACAGCACAGATACGCAGTATTTT. As protein: CASSLYGSYSTDTQYF. The chain recombines TRBV11-2 with TRBJ2-3, with D unresolved. V was shortened by 2 bases and J by 0 bases, with 12 bases between the two germline ends. The germline V gene encodes CDR1 SGHAT and CDR2 FQNNGV. The CDR3 length is 16 residues.

The CDR3 DNA reads as TGCGCCAGCAGCACCCAGGGAGGGGGCTACAATGAGCAGTTCTTC. It specifies CASSTQGGGYNEQFF. The rearrangement links TRBV5-1 to TRBJ2-1; TRBD2 is a possible D gene (7 bases). The V gene's germline CDR1 is SGHRS and CDR2 YFSETQ. There are 15 residues in the CDR3. V dropped 4 bases and J dropped 3 bases, with 14 bases sitting between them.

The chain carries TRBV4-1 and TRBJ2-2; D could derive from TRBD1 or TRBD2 (6 bases each). Germline CDR1 is MGHRA and CDR2 is YSYEKL. CDR3 length: 17 residues. Trimming stripped 0 bases from V and 3 bases from J, with 14 bases between. The CDR3 DNA reads TGCGCCAGCAGCCAAGATCGGGGGCAGGGTTACACCGGGGAGCTGTTTTTT. This translates into CASSQDRGQGYTGELFF.

This clonotype was seen a few times. This rearrangement joins TRBV20-1 to TRBJ2-7; unclear D gene. Trimming took 5 bases from V and 0 from J, leaving 17 bases between them. The CDR3 contains 15 residues. Germline assignment: CDR1 DFQATT and CDR2 SNEGSKA (reference sequence). CDR3 in DNA: TGCAGTGCTGTAAGAGGAGAGTCGACCTCCTACGAGCAGTACTTC. Translating it yields CSAVRGESTSYEQYF.

This clonotype was detected only a few times. The chain employs TRBV5-6 and TRBJ2-7; D is perhaps TRBD1 (5 bases). CDR1 is SGHDT, CDR2 YYEEEE, per germline. Trimming left V 0 bases short and J 6 bases short, with 13 bases between. CDR3 length: 14 amino acids. The CDR3 DNA follows: TGTGCCAGCAGCTTGGTGAACCAGGGCTTCGAGCAGTACTTC. Residues: CASSLVNQGFEQYF.

Many counts were recorded for this clonotype. The chain couples TRBV12-3 or TRBV12-4 to TRBJ1-1; TRBD1 matches 7 bases. Trimming removed 4 bases from V and 1 base from J; junction bases left unmatched: 3. The length of the CDR3 is 14 residues. CDR3 in DNA: TGTGCCAGCAGTTGGCGACAGGGGAACACTGAAGCTTTCTTT. Residues: CASSWRQGNTEAFF.

This clonotype was found a few times. The V call is TRBV2, the J call TRBJ2-3; unclear D gene. There are 14 residues in the CDR3. Germline V gives CDR1 SNHLY, CDR2 FYNNEI. Trimming removed 5 bases from V and 2 bases from J, with 11 bases in between. CDR3 in DNA: TGTGCCAGCAGTTTGGGCAGTACCACAGATACGCAGTATTTT. Residues: CASSLGSTTDTQYF.

This clonotype has a handful of counts. This sequence joins TRBV5-1 and TRBJ2-1; 7 bases map to TRBD2. Germline CDR1 is SGHRS and CDR2 is YFSETQ. Losses at the gene ends were 4 bases for V and 2 bases for J; bases not matched to a gene: 9. This CDR3 spans 16 amino acids. The CDR3, as DNA: TGCGCCAGCAGCATTCGGACTAGAGTTCCCTACAATGAGCAGTTCTTC. It is translated as CASSIRTRVPYNEQFF.

For the CDR3, the DNA is TGTGCCATCAGTGCGGCAGGGAGCACAGATACGCAGTATTTT. Protein sequence: CAISAAGSTDTQYF. The rearrangement joins TRBV10-3 to TRBJ2-3, with a tentative D call TRBD1 (5 bases). The germline V and J ends were trimmed by 4 bases and 0 bases, with 8 bases remaining between them. Germline lookup yields CDR1 ENHRY and CDR2 SYGVKD. The CDR3 extends over 14 amino acids.

CDR3 in amino acids: CSAADRRPGVEAFF. The CDR3 coding sequence is TGCAGTGCTGCGGACAGGCGACCGGGGGTTGAAGCTTTCTTT. The chain recombines TRBV20-1 with TRBJ1-1, with 7 bases aligning to TRBD1. Germline V lookup: CDR1 DFQATT, CDR2 SNEGSKA (reference sequence). This CDR3 contains 14 residues. The J segment lost 7 bases and the V segment lost 5 bases, leaving 13 bases of the junction unmatched.

This clonotype was seen only a few times. The chain carries TRBV14 and TRBJ2-1; tentatively, D is TRBD1 (5 bases). Between the trimmed V and J ends, which lost 4 bases and 2 bases, there was a span of 9 bases. Germline assignment: CDR1 SGHDN and CDR2 FVKESK. CDR3 length equals 14 residues. This CDR3 is CASSLKQAYNEQFF. The DNA for the CDR3 is TGTGCCAGCAGCCTTAAACAGGCCTACAATGAGCAGTTCTTC.